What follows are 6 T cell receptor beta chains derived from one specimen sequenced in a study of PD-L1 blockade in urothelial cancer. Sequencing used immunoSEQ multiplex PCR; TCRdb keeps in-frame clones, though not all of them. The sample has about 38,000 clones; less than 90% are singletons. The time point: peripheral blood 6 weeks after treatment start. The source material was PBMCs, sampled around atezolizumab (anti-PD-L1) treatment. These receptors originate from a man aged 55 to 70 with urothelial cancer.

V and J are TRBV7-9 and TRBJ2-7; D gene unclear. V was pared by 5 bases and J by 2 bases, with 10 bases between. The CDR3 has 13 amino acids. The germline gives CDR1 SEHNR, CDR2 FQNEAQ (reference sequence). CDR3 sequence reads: CASSPHKTYEQYF. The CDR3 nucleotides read TGTGCCAGCAGCCCGCACAAGACCTACGAGCAGTACTTC.

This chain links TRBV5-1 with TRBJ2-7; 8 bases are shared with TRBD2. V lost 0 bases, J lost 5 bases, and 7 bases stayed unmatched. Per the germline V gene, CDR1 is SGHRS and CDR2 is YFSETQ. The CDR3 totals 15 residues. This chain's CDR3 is CASSLGAGGPNEQYF. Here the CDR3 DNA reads TGCGCCAGCAGCTTGGGGGCGGGAGGCCCCAACGAGCAGTACTTC.

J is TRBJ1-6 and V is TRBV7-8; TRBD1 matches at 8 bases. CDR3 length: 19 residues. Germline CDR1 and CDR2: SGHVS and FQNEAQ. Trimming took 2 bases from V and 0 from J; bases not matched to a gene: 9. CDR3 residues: CASSLRPDRGSSYNSPLHF. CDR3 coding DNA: TGTGCCAGCAGCTTACGCCCCGACAGGGGTTCCTCCTATAATTCACCCCTCCACTTT. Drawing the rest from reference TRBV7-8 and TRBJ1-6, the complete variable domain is GAGVSQSPRYKVAKRGQDVALRCDPISGHVSLFWYQQALGQGPEFLTYFQNEAQLDKSGLPSDRFFAERPEGSVSTLKIQRTQQEDSAVYLCASSLRPDRGSSYNSPLHFGNGTRLTVT.

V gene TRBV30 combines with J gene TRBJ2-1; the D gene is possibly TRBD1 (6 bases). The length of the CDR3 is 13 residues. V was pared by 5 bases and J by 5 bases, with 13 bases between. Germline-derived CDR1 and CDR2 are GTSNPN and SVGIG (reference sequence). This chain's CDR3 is CAWVLGANNEQFF. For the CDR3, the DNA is TGTGCCTGGGTCTTGGGGGCTAACAATGAGCAGTTCTTC.

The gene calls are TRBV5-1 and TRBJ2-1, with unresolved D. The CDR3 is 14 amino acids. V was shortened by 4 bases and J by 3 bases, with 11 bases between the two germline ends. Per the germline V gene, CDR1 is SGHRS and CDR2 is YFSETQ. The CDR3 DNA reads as TGCGCCAGCAGCCTAGGAGATGACTACAATGAGCAGTTCTTC. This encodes CASSLGDDYNEQFF.

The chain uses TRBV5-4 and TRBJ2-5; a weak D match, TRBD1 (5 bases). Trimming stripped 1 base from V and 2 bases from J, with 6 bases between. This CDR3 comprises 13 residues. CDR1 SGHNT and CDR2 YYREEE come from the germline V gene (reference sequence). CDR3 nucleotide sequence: TGTGCCAGCAGCTTGAGGGGTCAAGAGACCCAGTACTTC. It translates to CASSLRGQETQYF.